This TCR beta chain was identified in a study of control samples from healthy donors and cancer patients. Measured with immunoSEQ multiplex PCR; TCRdb has only the in-frame clones, and not every one. The sample records about 150,000 clones, approximately 94% being singletons. The length of the CDR3 is 16 residues. The V gene end was trimmed by 3 bases and the J gene end by 0 bases; junction bases not matched to a gene: 4. Germline V gene data show CDR1 as SEHNR and CDR2 as FQNEAQ (reference sequence). The receptor comes from a woman in her thirties or forties in good health. Sequencing was done on a sample of blood. The chain uses TRBV7-9 and TRBJ2-2, with 7 bases matching TRBD2. This CDR3 reads CASSFMGGANTGELFF. CDR3 in DNA: TGTGCCAGCAGCTTCATGGGAGGGGCGAACACCGGGGAGCTGTTTTTT.